One sample yielded the 3 T cell receptor beta chains listed below, sequenced in a study of Graves' ophthalmopathy and Graves' hyperthyroidism. Transcripts of RNA were the source for amplifying TCR beta CDR3 regions. The authors performed first-round RT-PCR with HTBI primers and then a second-round multiplex PCR. TCRdb re-called the multiplex PCR reads with MiXCR, one entry per CDR3 protein. The sample contains roughly 480,000 distinct CDR3 sequences, under 15% of which appear only once. The sequenced material came from blood. The receptors were gathered from a woman aged 25-40 years with Graves' ophthalmopathy.

With respect to this clonotype: Since a much larger clone is just one base distant, this may be a read error. V gene TRBV20-1 combines with J gene TRBJ2-7, with 7 bases matching TRBD1. V trimming: 6 bases; J trimming: 4 bases; junction bases outside the gene matches: 9. Per germline, CDR1 DFQATT and CDR2 SNEGSKA (reference sequence). CDR3 size: 13 residues. In DNA form, the CDR3 reads TGCAGTGCCTCCGACAGGGTGTGGTACGAGCAGTACTTC. It encodes CSASDRVWYEQYF.

This clonotype was recorded at least ten times. The gene calls are TRBV6-1 and TRBJ1-1, with a weak D call TRBD1 (6 bases). The germline V gene has CDR1 MNHNS and CDR2 SASEGT. The germline V and J ends were trimmed by 4 bases and 10 bases, with 22 bases remaining between them. This CDR3 is built from 15 residues. The CDR3 loop is CASSGEGVASSGAFF. CDR3 coding DNA: TGTGCCAGCAGTGGGGAGGGGGTGGCGTCTTCGGGAGCTTTCTTT.

This clonotype was observed many times. The chain links TRBV19 to TRBJ1-1, with D uncertain. Germline V gene sequence: CDR1 LNHDA, CDR2 SQIVND (reference sequence). This CDR3 is built from 12 residues. Trimming pared 7 bases from V and 4 bases from J, leaving 10 bases between. CDR3 DNA sequence: TGTGCCAGTAAAAGTGGTGGCACTGAAGCTTTCTTT. Residues: CASKSGGTEAFF.